This TCR beta chain was identified in a study of blood T cell repertoires in COVID-19. There are 18 residues in the CDR3. Germline CDR1 LGHNT, CDR2 FRNRAP. The method was immunoSEQ multiplex PCR; TCRdb's version includes in-frame clones alone and lacks a portion of them. The sample has 150,000 to 200,000 clones; more than 85% are singletons. The chain employs TRBV12-5 and TRBJ2-7, with TRBD1 matching 8 bases. The sequence came from a woman older than 75 in a cohort sampled during active or convalescent COVID-19. Sequenced material: peripheral blood. Here the CDR3 reads CDTIVKPDSGQGVHEQYF. In nucleotides, the CDR3 is TGTGACACGATAGTAAAACCAGATAGCGGACAGGGAGTCCACGAGCAGTACTTC.